These T cell receptor beta chains were read from a single sample in a study of T cells in tumors after PD-1 blockade. Method: immunoSEQ multiplex PCR; TCRdb's copy keeps in-frame clones and lacks some. The sample lists 60,000 to 65,000 clones, about 74% occurring once. Here the sequenced sample was PBMCs, taken after anti-PD-1 treatment. The receptors shown here come from a human donor with basal cell carcinoma. CDR3s include the opening cysteine and the closing phenylalanine or tryptophan. The D gene is left open where the match is weak. The listing skips clone size in some rows; elsewhere it reads once, few, many or a size class.

d_call	v_call	j_call	clone_size	cdr3_aa	cdr3_nt
NA	TRBV9	TRBJ2-7	NA	CASSVEGSGAYEQYF	TGTGCCAGCAGCGTAGAGGGTAGCGGTGCCTACGAGCAGTACTTC
TRBD1	TRBV5-1	TRBJ1-1	NA	CASSLRTGGTEAFF	TGCGCCAGCAGCTTAAGGACAGGGGGCACTGAAGCTTTCTTT
TRBD1	TRBV27	TRBJ1-2	NA	CASRLQGPLGGYTF	TGTGCCAGCAGATTACAGGGGCCCCTGGGTGGCTACACCTTC
NA	TRBV6-6	TRBJ2-7	many	CASSYSLGYEQYF	TGTGCCAGCAGTTACTCGTTGGGTTACGAGCAGTACTTC
NA	TRBV30	TRBJ1-2	NA	CAWSVGMLDYGYTF	TGTGCCTGGAGTGTGGGCATGTTGGACTATGGCTACACCTTC
TRBD2	TRBV3-1/TRBV3-2	TRBJ2-7	NA	CASSLTASGSYEQYF	TGTGCCAGCAGCCTAACAGCTAGCGGCTCCTACGAGCAGTACTTC
NA	TRBV5-1	TRBJ2-3	NA	CASSLGLITDTQYF	TGCGCCAGCAGCTTGGGACTCATCACAGATACGCAGTATTTT
TRBD1	TRBV6-5	TRBJ1-4	NA	CASSRQGFNEKLFF	TGTGCCAGCAGCCGACAGGGATTTAATGAAAAACTGTTTTTT
NA	TRBV21-1	TRBJ2-1	few	CASSKVKMEYSSYNEQFF	TGTGCCAGCAGCAAAGTCAAGATGGAGTATAGCTCCTACAATGAGCAGTTCTTC
TRBD1	TRBV12-3/TRBV12-4	TRBJ1-2	once	CASSVREQGGYTF	TGTGCCAGCAGTGTTCGGGAACAGGGGGGCTACACCTTC
NA	TRBV18	TRBJ2-6	NA	CASSPSQNSGANVLTF	TGTGCCAGCTCACCTTCACAGAACTCTGGGGCCAACGTCCTGACTTTC
NA	TRBV7-9	TRBJ2-7	NA	CASSSSTFRPYEQYF	TGTGCCAGCAGCTCCTCAACGTTTCGGCCCTACGAGCAGTACTTC
TRBD1	TRBV28	TRBJ2-1	NA	CASSRHRGQTYNEQFF	TGTGCCAGCAGCCGGCACAGGGGGCAGACCTACAATGAGCAGTTCTTC
NA	TRBV21-1	TRBJ2-4	NA	CASSKRGSRTGDTKNIQYF	TGTGCCAGCAGCAAAAGGGGATCCAGAACAGGGGACACCAAAAACATTCAGTACTTC
TRBD2	TRBV4-2	TRBJ2-3	NA	CASSQPSGGAIDTQYF	TGTGCCAGCAGCCAACCTAGCGGGGGGGCAATAGATACGCAGTATTTT
TRBD1	TRBV19	TRBJ1-2	NA	CASSSRTGTYGYTF	TGTGCCAGTAGTTCGCGGACAGGGACCTATGGCTACACCTTC
NA	TRBV6-5	TRBJ1-3	once	CASSYPRGGTGNTIYF	TGTGCCAGCAGTTACCCTAGAGGGGGGACTGGAAACACCATATATTTT
NA	TRBV5-5	TRBJ1-4	NA	CASSLGRVATNEKLFF	TGTGCCAGCAGCTTGGGCAGGGTCGCAACTAATGAAAAACTGTTTTTT
NA	TRBV19	TRBJ2-3	NA	CASSIKGGGGADTQYF	TGTGCCAGTAGTATAAAGGGGGGCGGCGGGGCAGATACGCAGTATTTT
TRBD1	TRBV6-4	TRBJ2-7	NA	CASRGQPSYEQYF	TGTGCCAGCAGGGGACAGCCATCCTACGAGCAGTACTTC
NA	TRBV14	TRBJ2-5	NA	CASSPVWGTETQYF	TGTGCCAGCAGCCCGGTCTGGGGCACAGAGACCCAGTACTTC
NA	TRBV10-2	TRBJ2-7	NA	CASTPTVSYEQYF	TGCGCCAGCACCCCGACAGTTTCGTACGAGCAGTACTTC
NA	TRBV4-1	TRBJ2-7	NA	CASSQILYGGDQFEQYF	TGCGCCAGCAGCCAAATACTATACGGGGGCGATCAATTCGAGCAGTACTTC
TRBD1	TRBV27	TRBJ2-7	NA	CASNPTWDRPSYEQYF	TGTGCCAGCAACCCAACCTGGGACAGGCCTTCCTACGAGCAGTACTTC
NA	TRBV13	TRBJ2-3	NA	CASSFTGLMTDTQYF	TGTGCCAGCAGCTTTACAGGGTTAATGACAGATACGCAGTATTTT
TRBD1	TRBV30	TRBJ1-2	NA	CAWSQGAYGYTF	TGTGCCTGGAGTCAGGGGGCGTATGGCTACACCTTC
NA	TRBV6-5	TRBJ1-6	few	CASSTSGVGNSPLHF	TGTGCCAGCAGTACTTCCGGGGTGGGTAATTCACCCCTCCACTTT
TRBD1	TRBV28	TRBJ1-1	NA	CASSFPGTGEGNTEAFF	TGTGCCAGCAGTTTCCCCGGGACAGGGGAAGGGAACACTGAAGCTTTCTTT
NA	TRBV7-2	TRBJ2-5	NA	CASSLGRTGQETQYF	TGTGCCAGCAGCTTAGGGCGGACCGGACAAGAGACCCAGTACTTC